This T cell receptor beta chain was obtained from a study of technical replicates of blood from several donors. This CDR3 spans 14 amino acids. CDR1 is MNHEY, CDR2 SVGAGI, per germline. The V end lost 10 bases, the J end lost 1 base, and 16 bases lay between the germline ends. The protocol was immunoSEQ multiplex PCR, while the TCRdb copy is restricted to in-frame clones and leaves out a portion. The profile shows over 70,000 clones, roughly 90% of them singletons. Sequencing was carried out using PBMCs. V gene TRBV6-5 combines with J gene TRBJ1-1; D gene ambiguous. The sequence was collected from a human donor in good health. Some clones in this sample may be carry-over from other donors' samples. The CDR3 is CATDQTGRNTEAFF. The CDR3 region has the DNA TGTGCCACTGACCAGACGGGTCGGAACACTGAAGCTTTCTTT.